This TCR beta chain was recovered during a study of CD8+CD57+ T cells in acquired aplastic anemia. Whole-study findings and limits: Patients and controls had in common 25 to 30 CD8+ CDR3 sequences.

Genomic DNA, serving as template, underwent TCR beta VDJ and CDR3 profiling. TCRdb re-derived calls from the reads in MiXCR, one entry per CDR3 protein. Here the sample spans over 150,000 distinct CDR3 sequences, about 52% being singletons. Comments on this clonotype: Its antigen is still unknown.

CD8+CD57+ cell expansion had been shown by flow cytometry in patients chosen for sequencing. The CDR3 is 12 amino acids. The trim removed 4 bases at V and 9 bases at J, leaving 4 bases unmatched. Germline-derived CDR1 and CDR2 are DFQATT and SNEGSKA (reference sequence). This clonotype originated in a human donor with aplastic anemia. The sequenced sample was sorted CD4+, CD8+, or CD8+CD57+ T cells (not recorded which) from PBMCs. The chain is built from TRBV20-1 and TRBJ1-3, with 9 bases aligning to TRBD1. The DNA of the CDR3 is TGCAGTGCTAAGGGGACAGGGACCACCATATATTTT. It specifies CSAKGTGTTIYF.